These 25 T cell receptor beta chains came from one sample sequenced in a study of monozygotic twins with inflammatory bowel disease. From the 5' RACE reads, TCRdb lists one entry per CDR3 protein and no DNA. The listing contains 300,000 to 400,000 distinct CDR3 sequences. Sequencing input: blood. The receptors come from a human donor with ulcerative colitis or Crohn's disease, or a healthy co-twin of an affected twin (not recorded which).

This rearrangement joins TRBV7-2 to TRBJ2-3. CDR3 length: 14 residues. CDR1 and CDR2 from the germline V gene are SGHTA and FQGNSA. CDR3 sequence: CASSLDVGTDTQYF.

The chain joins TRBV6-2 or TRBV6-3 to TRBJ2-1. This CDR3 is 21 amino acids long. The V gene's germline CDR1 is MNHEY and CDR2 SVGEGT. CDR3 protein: CASSYRPRLGNTENSYNEQFF.

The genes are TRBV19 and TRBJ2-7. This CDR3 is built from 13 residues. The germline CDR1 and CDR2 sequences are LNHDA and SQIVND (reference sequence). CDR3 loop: CASRKAGVDEQYF.

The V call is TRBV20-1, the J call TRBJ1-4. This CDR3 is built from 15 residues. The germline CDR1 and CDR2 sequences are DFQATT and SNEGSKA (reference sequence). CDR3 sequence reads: CSARGAGATNEKLFF.

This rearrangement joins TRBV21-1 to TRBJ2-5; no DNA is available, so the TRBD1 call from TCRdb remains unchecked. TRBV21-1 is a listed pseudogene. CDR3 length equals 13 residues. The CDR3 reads CASSKARAETQYF.

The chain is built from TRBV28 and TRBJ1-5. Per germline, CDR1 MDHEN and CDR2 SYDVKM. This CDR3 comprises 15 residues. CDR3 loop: CASRAGLLSNQPQHF.

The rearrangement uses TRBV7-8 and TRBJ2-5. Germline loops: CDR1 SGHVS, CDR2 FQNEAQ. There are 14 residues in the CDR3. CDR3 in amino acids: CASSLGFTGETQYF.

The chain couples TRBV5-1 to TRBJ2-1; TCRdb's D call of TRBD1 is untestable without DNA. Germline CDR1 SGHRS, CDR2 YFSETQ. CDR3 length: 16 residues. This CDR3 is CASSSTGTGVYNEQFF. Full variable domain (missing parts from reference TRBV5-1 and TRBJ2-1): KAGVTQTPRYLIKTRGQQVTLSCSPISGHRSVSWYQQTPGQGLQFLFEYFSETQRNKGNFPGRFSGRQFSNSRSEMNVSTLELGDSALYLCASSSTGTGVYNEQFFGPGTRLTVL.

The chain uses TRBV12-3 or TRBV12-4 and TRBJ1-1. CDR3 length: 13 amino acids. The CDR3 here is CATLGGWGTEAFF.

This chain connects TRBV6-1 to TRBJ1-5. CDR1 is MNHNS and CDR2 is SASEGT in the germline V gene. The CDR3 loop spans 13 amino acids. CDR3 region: CASRNHGGEPQHF.

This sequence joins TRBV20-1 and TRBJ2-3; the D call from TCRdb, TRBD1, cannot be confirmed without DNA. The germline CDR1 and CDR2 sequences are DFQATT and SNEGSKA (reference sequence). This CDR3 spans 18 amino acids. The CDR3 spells CSAPPYRGGSPGTDTQYF.

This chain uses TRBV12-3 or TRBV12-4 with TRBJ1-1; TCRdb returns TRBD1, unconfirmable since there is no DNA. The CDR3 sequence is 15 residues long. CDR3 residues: CASSPDTGEHTEAFF.

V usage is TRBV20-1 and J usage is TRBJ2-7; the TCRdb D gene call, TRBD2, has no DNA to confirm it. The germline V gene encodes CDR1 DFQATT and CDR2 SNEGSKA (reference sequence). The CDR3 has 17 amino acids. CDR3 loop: CSALSTAGTSGPYEQYF.

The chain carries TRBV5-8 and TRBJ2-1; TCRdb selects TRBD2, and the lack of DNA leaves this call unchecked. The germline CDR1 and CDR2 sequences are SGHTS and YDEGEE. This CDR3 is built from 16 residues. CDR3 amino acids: CASSPRTSGIIDEQFF.

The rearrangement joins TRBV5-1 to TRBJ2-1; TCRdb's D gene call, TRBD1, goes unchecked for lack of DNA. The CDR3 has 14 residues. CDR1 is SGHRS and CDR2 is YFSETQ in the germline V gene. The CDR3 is CASSLGQGGNEQFF.

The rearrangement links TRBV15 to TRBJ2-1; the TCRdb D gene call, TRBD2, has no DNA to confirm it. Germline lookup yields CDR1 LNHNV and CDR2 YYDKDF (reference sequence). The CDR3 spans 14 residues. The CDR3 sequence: CATGRASGSNEQFF.

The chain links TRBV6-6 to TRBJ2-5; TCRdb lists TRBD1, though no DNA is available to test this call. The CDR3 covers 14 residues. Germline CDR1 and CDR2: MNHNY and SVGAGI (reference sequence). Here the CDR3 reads CASRSTGGQETQYF.

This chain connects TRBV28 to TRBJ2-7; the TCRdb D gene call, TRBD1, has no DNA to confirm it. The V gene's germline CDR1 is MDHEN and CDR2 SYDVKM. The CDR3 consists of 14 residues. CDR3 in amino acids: CASNPGQKLHEQYF.

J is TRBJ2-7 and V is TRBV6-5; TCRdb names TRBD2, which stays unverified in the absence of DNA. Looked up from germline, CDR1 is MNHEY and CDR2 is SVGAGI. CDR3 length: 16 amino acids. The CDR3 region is CASSYSTGGTLYEQYF.

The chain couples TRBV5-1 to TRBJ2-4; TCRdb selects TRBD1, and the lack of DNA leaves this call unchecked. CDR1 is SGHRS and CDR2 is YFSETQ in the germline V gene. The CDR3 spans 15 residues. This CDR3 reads CASSSRARLMDIQYF.

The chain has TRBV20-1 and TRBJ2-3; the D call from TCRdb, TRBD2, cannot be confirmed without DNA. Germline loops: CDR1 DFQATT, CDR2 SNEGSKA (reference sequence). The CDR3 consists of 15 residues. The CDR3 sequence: CSARVLALNTDTQYF.

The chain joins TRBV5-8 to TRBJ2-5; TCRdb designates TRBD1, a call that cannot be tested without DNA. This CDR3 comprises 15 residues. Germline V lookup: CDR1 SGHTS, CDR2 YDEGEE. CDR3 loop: CASSLGNRGGETQYF.

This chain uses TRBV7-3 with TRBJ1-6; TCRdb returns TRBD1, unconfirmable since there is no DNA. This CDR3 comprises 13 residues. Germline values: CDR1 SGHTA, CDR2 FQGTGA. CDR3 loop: CASSSGVGSPLHF.

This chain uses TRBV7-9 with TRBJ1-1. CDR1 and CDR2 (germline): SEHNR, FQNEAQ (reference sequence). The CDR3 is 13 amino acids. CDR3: CASSLATLTEALF. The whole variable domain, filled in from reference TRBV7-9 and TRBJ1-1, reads DTGVSQNPRHKITKRGQNVTFRCDPISEHNRLYWYRQTLGQGPEFLTYFQNEAQLEKSRLLSDRFSAERPKGSFSTLEIQRTEQGDSAMYLCASSLATLTEALFGQGTRLTVV.

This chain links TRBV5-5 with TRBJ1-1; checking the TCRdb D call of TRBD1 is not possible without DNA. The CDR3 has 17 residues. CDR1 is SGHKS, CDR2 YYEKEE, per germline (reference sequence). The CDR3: CASTNWRGLEALTEAFF.